By proportion, the clone carrying this T cell receptor (beta chain) is medium-sized. Its target is not known. TCRdb reprocessed the reads via MiXCR and lists one record per CDR3 protein. The repertoire holds some 9,000 distinct CDR3 sequences, with 15% to 20% as singletons. This record comes from a study of liver allograft versus peripheral blood T cells. Study information: Transplanted livers and recipients' peripheral blood had their T cell receptor repertoires compared. Study-wide points: Intragraft liver T cell receptor repertoires reportedly differed from peripheral blood repertoires.

The germline V gene encodes CDR1 KGHSH and CDR2 LQKENI. With V trimmed by 5 bases and J by 5 bases, 3 bases remained unmatched. The CDR3 totals 13 residues. The sequence was obtained from a human patient who had a liver transplant. The graft donor may have given rise to some T cells. The chain employs TRBV18 and TRBJ2-7; 10 nucleotides align to TRBD1. The CDR3: CASSYGTGDEQYF. The CDR3 bases are TGTGCCAGCTCATACGGGACAGGGGACGAGCAGTACTTC. The full variable domain, with the rest looked up from reference TRBV18 and TRBJ2-7, is NAGVMQNPRHLVRRRGQEARLRCSPMKGHSHVYWYRQLPEEGLKFMVYLQKENIIDESGMPKERFSAEFPKEGPSILRIQQVVRGDSAAYFCASSYGTGDEQYFGPGTRLTVT.